Described below is a single T cell receptor (beta chain) sequence and its context. Self-reported history from a screening survey and questionnaire set each donor's cohort. The data are from a study of blood T cell repertoires in COVID-19. About the research overall: PBMCs, B-cell-depleted T cells, or T cells provided the cDNA or gDNA that made up the material.

In the study's own analysis: Cell counts per sample came from amplifying reference gene primers. TCRdb's table, derived via immunoSEQ multiplex PCR, lists solely in-frame clones and lacks some. The V and J calls and clone size come from that table; D and trimming were worked out from the DNA. The profile shows 300,000 to 500,000 clones, 70% to 90% of them singletons. The J segment lost 3 bases and the V segment lost 5 bases, leaving 6 bases of the junction unmatched. The CDR3 extends over 15 amino acids. Germline CDR1 is SGHAT and CDR2 is FQNNGV. The sequenced material came from PBMCs or T cells enriched from blood (not recorded which). The genes are TRBV11-2 and TRBJ1-3; 8 bases agree with TRBD1. This sequence was found in a woman under 40 with acute COVID-19. CDR3 protein: CASSLSDRGGNTIYF. CDR3 in DNA: TGTGCCAGCAGCCTCTCCGACAGGGGTGGAAACACCATATATTTT.